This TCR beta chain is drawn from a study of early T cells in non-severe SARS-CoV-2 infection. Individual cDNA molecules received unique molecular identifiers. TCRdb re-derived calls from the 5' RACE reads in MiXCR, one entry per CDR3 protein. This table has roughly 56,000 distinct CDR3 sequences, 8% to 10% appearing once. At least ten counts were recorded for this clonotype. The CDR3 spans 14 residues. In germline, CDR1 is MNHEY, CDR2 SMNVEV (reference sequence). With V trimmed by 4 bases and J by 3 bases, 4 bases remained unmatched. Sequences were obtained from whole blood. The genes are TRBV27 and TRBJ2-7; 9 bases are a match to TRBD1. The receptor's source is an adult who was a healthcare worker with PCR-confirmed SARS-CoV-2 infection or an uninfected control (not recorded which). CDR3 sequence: CASSWDRVDYEQYF. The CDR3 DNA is TGTGCCAGCAGTTGGGACAGGGTGGACTACGAGCAGTACTTC.